This T cell receptor beta chain was captured in a study of cytomegalovirus exposure and HLA in healthy donors. Broader study findings: The likely origin of a cluster of highly shared sequence variants was a sequencing artifact.

PCR involved 60 Vbeta and 13 Jbeta primers. The protocol was immunoSEQ multiplex PCR, while the TCRdb copy is restricted to in-frame clones and leaves out a portion. The sample contains approximately 110,000 clones, around 82% of which appear only once. A word on this clone: Its specificity is unknown.

V shed 2 bases, J shed 10 bases, and the junction held 18 bases outside the gene matches. CDR1 and CDR2 from the germline V gene are LGHNT and FRNRAP. CDR3 length: 18 residues. The rearrangement joins TRBV12-5 to TRBJ1-1; TRBD1 matches at 11 bases. Input material: PBMCs. The receptor comes from a woman in her twenties or thirties in good health and CMV-seropositive. CDR3 in amino acids: CASGLNPQLWDRGMRAFF. The CDR3 bases are TGTGCTAGTGGTTTGAATCCCCAACTCTGGGACAGGGGGATGCGAGCTTTCTTT.